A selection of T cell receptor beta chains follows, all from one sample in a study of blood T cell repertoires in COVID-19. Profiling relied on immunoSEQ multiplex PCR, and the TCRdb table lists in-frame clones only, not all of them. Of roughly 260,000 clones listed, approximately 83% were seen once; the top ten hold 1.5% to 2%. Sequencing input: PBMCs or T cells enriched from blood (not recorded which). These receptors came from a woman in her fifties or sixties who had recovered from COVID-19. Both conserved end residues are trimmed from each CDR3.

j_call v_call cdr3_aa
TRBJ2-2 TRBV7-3 ASSLTGGRTGELF
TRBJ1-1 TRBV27 ASSLLVQGDTEAF
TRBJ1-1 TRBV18 ASSPAGVMNTEAF
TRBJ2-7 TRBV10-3 AISGKSGRAYEQY
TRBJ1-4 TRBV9 ASSVAPGLGEKLF
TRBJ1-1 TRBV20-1 SARRTEAF
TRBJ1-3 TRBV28 ASSSGALVSGNTIY
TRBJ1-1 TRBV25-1 ASSEYQRGQRAF
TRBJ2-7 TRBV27 AVGQFSYEQY
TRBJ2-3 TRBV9 ASSVGQRSFSTDTQY
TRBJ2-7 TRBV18 ASSHWTGVDYEQY
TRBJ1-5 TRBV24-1 ATSETVNQPQH
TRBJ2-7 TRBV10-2 ASSDGQGGSDEQY
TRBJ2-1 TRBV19 ASSPARTSGYNEQF
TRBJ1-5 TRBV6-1 ASSEAPDTSNQPQH
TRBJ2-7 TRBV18 ASSPSDRQQI
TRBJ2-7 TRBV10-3 AIRGGVSDSYEQY
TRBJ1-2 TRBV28 ASRSTFDSSNYGYT
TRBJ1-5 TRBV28 ASLGQGRLRPQH
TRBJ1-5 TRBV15 ATSRDRGSGQPQH
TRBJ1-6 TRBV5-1 ASSLVTGGNSPLH
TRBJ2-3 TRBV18 ASSLTSGTINGADTQY
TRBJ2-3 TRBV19 ASTSGFSQY
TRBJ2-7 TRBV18 ASSPGTASVSYEQY
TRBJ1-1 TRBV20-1 SAIDTRGTEAF
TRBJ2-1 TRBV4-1 ASSHFFGGSEQF